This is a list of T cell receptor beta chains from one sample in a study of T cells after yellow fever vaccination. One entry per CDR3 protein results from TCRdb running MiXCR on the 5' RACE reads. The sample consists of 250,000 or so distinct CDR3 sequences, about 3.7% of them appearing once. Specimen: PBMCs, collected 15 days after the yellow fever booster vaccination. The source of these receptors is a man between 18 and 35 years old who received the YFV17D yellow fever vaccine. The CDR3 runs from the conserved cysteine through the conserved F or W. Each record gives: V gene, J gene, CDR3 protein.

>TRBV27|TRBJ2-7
CASSPGGNYEQYF
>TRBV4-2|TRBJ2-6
CASSQVTTASGANVLTF
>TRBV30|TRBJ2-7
CAWSPLAGGPRQYF
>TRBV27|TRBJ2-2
CASSLSWPDTGELFF
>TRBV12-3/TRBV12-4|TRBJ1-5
CASSRGGRNQPQHF
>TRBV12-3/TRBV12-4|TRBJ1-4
CASSGGGLSFTNEKLFF
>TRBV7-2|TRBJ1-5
CASSEGRRQPQHF
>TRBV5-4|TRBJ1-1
CASSGDRGLGTEAFF
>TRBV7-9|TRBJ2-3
CASSFEGSTDTQYF
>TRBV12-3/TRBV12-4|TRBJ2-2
CASRPGDLEGTGELFF
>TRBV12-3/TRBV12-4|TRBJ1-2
CASSFGGYTF
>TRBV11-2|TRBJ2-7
CASSFPASGGGEQYF
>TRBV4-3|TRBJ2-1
CASSPYLGHDEQFF
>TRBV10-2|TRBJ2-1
CASSFWERGPYNEQFF
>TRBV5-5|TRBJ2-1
CASSPGTSGGPLPYNEQFF
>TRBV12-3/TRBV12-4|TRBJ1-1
CASSLMGGNTEAFF
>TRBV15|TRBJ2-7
CATSKWQGVEQYF
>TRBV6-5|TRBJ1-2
CASRGTGLGNYGYTF
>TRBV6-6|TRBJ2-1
CASRTGGPEQFF
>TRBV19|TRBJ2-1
CASSIHAGGSNEQFF
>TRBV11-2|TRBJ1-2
CASSLTQTYGYTF
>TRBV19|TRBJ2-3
CASSSGTLGGDTQYF
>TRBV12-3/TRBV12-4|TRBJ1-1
CASKRVNTEAFF
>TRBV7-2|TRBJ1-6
CASSFTGLSPLHF
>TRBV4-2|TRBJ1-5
CASSPGHSSNQPQHF
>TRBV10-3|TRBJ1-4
CAISGTEDEKLFF
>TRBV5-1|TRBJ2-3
CASSLGTGGFTDTQYF
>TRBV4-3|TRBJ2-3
CASSQWSDTQYF
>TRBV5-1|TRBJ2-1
CASSLGPGPHNEQFF
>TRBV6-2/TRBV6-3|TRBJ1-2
CASSYGVQGNYGYTF
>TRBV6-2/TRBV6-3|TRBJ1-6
CASSYSNPVAPLHF
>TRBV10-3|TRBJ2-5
CAIGPRGGETQYF
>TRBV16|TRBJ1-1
CASSHGGRTEAFF
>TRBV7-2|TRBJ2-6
CASSLSTGPSAGANVLTF
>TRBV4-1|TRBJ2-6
CASSRDRGRTPSGANVLTF
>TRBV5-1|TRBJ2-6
CASSLGHSGANVLTF
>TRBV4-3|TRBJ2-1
CASSQNTGHASYNEQFF
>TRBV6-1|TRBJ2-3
CASSLPALSSTDTQYF
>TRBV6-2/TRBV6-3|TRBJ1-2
CATHRDGNYGYTF
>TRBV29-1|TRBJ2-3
CSVDVAGARGDTQYF
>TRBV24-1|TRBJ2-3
CATSEGPTDTQYF